The subject of this entry is one TCR beta chain. Its antigen is as yet unknown. Selection required adequate fresh-frozen tumor tissue plus more than two years' survival data. The primer mix had 60 V beta and 13 J beta primers. Profiling relied on immunoSEQ multiplex PCR, and the TCRdb table lists in-frame clones only, not all of them. The sample yields tens of thousands of clones, around 90% seen once. The data are from a study of glioma-infiltrating T cells after dendritic cell vaccination. As for the study in general: Samples are from glioblastoma patients in Phase I and II dendritic cell vaccine trials. Points from the study as a whole: The cohort had few patients with full blood and tumor sets.

Germline V CDR1 and CDR2: GTSNPN, SVGIG (reference sequence). V shed 1 base and J 6 bases; nucleotides not matched to a gene: 18. CDR3 length: 19 residues. This chain uses TRBV30 with TRBJ2-3; TRBD2 aligns across 11 bases. The origin of this receptor is a human donor with glioblastoma. The sequencing here drew on blood, taken before dendritic cell vaccination. The CDR3 coding sequence is TGTGCCTGGAGTGCGGGAATAGCGGGAGGGCTTTCTCCCCGTGATACGCAGTATTTT. Its translation is CAWSAGIAGGLSPRDTQYF.